Sequencing of this T cell receptor (beta chain) was carried out in a study of T cells in Graves' hyperthyroidism and ophthalmopathy. The TCR beta CDR3 regions underwent amplification using RNA transcripts as the source. The study used the HTBI primer set for a first-round RT-PCR of the TCR CDR3. TCRdb called the multiplex PCR reads again in MiXCR, with one record for every CDR3 protein. The table shows fewer than 900,000 distinct CDR3 sequences, with roughly 15% occurring only once. The V gene's germline CDR1 is LGHNT and CDR2 FRNRAP. CDR3 length: 13 residues. V lost 6 bases to trimming and J lost 7 bases; unmatched junction nucleotides: 9. This clonotype has at least ten counts.

The chain joins TRBV12-5 to TRBJ2-7, with 7 bases matching TRBD1. The receptor's source is a man aged 18 to 29 with Graves' hyperthyroidism. Sequenced: blood. For the CDR3, the DNA is TGTGCTAGTGGCCAAGGACAGGCGAGGGAGCAGTACTTC. Its protein is CASGQGQAREQYF.